This T cell receptor (beta chain) was documented in a study of CD8 T cells in seronegative destructive rheumatoid arthritis (dated by TCRdb to about 2020). Context from the whole study: Most of the eight CND-RA patients were receiving biological drugs at sampling. The study compared peripheral CD8+ TCRbeta repertoires from patients with CCP-negative destructive rheumatoid arthritis (CND-RA) against repertoires from newly diagnosed seropositive RA, seronegative RA and healthy controls. Rather than undergoing new sequencing, the seropositive RA, seronegative RA and healthy control comparison cohorts were drawn from an earlier published TCRbeta dataset. Overall study outcomes, separate from this receptor: The small size of the CND-RA cohort was acknowledged as a limitation of the study. CND-RA repertoires showed more CMV-reactive and fewer influenza A-reactive CD8+ TCRbeta sequences than controls and other RA subtypes. After adjustment for age, less diverse and more clonal CD8+ TCRbeta repertoires appeared to be present in CND-RA patients than in other RA subtypes. A distinct set of enriched public clonotypes appeared to be present in CND-RA patients, and the authors interpreted this finding as support for a separate disease subset. Across the approximately 120,000 clonotypes tested, no public clonotype enrichment survived Benjamini-Hochberg correction. Without diagnostic samples, TCR repertoire differences may partly reflect poor disease control over the years rather than being present at onset.

CND-RA patients tested negative on the clinical CCP2 antibody test, and even with active therapy their joint destruction kept progressing. All CND-RA patients were characterized by typical joint destruction in wrists and ankles and by failure of conventional anti-rheumatic therapy. Sampling of CND-RA patients was performed not at diagnosis but after long disease histories, which spanned decades in several cases. Each patient provided roughly 52 millilitres of EDTA-anticoagulated peripheral blood. Ficoll-Paque PLUS density gradient separation was used to isolate peripheral blood mononuclear cells. AutoMACS magnetic bead positive selection was used to isolate CD8+ cells from fresh or cryopreserved PBMCs, and purity was verified by flow cytometry. Genomic DNA was extracted with Nucleospin Tissue or Tissue XS kits and quantified on a Qubit 2.0 fluorometer. Worth noting for this clone: Its binding antigen is unknown. The input lacks base qualities; no much larger clone sits a single base away.

Following the manufacturer's instructions, genomic DNA from CD8+ cells served as the input for TCRbeta sequencing. A genomics technology centre in Finland ran the TCRbeta sequencing, which was done with the immunoSEQ assay. In the paper's pipeline: The clonotype tables produced by the immunoSEQ preprocessing pipeline were converted into VDJtools format, and any non-productive clonotypes were filtered out. Samples with fewer than 10,000 reads were excluded, the remaining samples were subsampled to 10,000 reads, and most of the eight CND-RA samples were retained. Using the VDJtools CalcDiversityStats function on data subsampled to 10,000 reads, the Shannon-Wiener, Simpson and clonality indices were calculated. To infer antigen specificity, non-singleton TCRbeta clonotypes were hard-matched against VDJdb, meaning no mismatches were allowed. CDR3 sequences that differed by a single amino acid (Hamming distance 1) were grouped into clusters that potentially share antigen targets. Public clonotypes were tested for group enrichment with one-sided Fisher's exact tests after resampling groups to six samples, repeated ten times. TCRdb provides this immuneACCESS table in a form limited to in-frame rearrangements. Some clones are lacking; in checked studies, under half of them reflect an unresolved V gene, and why the rest are absent is not known. That table supplies the V and J calls and clone size; D and trimming were determined from the DNA. The sample profile shows 4,000 to 5,000 clones; 72% of them were found once. The biggest ten clones account for around 33% of the sample.

The receptor's source is a woman between 50 and 75 years old with seronegative destructive rheumatoid arthritis. The sequencing input was CD8+ T cells from blood.

The CDR3 protein: CASSGRHYGYTF. The DNA is TGTGCCAGCAGCGGCAGACATTATGGCTACACCTTC. Recombination linked TRBV7-9 to TRBJ1-2; too little of a D gene remains to name it. The junction carries 9 bases between V and J, which are trimmed by 5 bases and 5 bases respectively. The CDR3, cysteine through phenylalanine, is 12 amino acids long. Only the CDR3 DNA is retained, 36 bases long and in frame from the first base. Based on the germline V gene (reference sequence), the CDR1 and CDR2 sequences are SEHNR and FQNEAQ.